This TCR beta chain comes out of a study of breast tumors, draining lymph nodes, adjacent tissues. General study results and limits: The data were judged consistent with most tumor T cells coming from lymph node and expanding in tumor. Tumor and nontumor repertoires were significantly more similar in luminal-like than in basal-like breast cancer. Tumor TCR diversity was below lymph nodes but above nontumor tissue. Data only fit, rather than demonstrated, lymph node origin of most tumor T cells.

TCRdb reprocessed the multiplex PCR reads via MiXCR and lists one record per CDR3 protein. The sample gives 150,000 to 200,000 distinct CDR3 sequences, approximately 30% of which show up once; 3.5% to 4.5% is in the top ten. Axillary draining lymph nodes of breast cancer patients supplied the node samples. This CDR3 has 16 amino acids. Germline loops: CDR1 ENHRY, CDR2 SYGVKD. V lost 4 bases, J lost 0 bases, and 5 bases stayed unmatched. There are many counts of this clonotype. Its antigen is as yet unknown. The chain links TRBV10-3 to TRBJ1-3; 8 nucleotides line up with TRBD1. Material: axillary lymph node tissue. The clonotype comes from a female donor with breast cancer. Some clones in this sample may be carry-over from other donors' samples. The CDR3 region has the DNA TGTGCCATCAGTGTGGCAGGGGGCTACTCTGGAAACACCATATATTTT. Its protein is CAISVAGGYSGNTIYF.